This T cell receptor beta chain was sequenced for a study of blood T cell repertoires in COVID-19. Per the study methods: Researchers report that nucleated cell counts were estimated from reference gene primer amplification. The method was immunoSEQ multiplex PCR; TCRdb's version includes in-frame clones alone and lacks a portion of them. The V and J calls and clone size were taken over from that table, and D and trimming were inferred from the DNA. The sample shows about 130,000 clones, just over 75% of them seen only once. Trimming took off 4 bases at V and 4 bases at J, with 19 bases between the two ends. The germline V gene has CDR1 MNHNS and CDR2 SASEGT. The CDR3 is made up of 16 amino acids.

The rearrangement joins TRBV6-1 to TRBJ1-2; D possibly corresponds to TRBD1 (5 bases). The clonotype was recovered from a human donor in a cohort sampled during active COVID-19. Specimen: peripheral blood. CDR3 DNA: TGTGCCAGCAGTGCATCACCAGCGACAGAGCTCTATGGCTACACCTTC. This gives the protein CASSASPATELYGYTF.